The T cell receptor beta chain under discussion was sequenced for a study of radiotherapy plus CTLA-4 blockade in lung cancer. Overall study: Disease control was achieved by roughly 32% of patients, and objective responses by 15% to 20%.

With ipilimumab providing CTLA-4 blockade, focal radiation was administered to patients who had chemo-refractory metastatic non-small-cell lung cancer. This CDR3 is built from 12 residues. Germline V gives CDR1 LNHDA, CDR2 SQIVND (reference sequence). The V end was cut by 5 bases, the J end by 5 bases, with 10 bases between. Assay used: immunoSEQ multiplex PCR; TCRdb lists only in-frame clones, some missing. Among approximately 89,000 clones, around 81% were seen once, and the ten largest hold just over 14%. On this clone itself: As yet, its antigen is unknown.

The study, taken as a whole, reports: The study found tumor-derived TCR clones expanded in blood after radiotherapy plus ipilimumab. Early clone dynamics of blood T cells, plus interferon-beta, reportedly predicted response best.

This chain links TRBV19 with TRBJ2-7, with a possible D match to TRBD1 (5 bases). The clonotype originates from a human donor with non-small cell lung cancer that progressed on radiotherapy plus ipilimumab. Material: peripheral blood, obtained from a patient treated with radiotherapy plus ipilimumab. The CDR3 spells CASSSRADEQYF. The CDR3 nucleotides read TGTGCCAGTAGTTCCAGGGCCGACGAGCAGTACTTC.